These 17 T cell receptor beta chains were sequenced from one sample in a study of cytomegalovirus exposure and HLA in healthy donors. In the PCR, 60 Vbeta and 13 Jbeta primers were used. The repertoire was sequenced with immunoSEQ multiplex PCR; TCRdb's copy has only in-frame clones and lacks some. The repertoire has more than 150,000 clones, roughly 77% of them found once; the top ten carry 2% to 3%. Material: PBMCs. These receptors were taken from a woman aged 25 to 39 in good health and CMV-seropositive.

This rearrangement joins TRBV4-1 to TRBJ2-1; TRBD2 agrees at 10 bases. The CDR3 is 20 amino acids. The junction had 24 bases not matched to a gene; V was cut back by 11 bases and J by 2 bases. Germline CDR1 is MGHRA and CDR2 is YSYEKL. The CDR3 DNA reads TGCGCCGGAAGCTTTCCGGGGAGCAGCGGGGGGGCTTGCGCCTACAATGAGCAGTTCTTC. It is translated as CAGSFPGSSGGACAYNEQFF.

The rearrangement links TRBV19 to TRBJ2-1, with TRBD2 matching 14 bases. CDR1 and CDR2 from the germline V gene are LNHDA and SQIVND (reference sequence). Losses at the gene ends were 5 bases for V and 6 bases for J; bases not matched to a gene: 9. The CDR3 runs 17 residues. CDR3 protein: CASSPLLTSGGANEQFF. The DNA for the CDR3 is TGTGCCAGTAGTCCATTATTGACTAGCGGGGGGGCCAATGAGCAGTTCTTC.

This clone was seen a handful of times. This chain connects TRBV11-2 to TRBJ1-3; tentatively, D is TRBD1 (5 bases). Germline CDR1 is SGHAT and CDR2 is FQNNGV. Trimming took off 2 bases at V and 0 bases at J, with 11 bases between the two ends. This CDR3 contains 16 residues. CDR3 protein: CASSLYSGYSGNTIYF. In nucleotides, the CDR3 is TGTGCCAGCAGCTTATATTCAGGGTACTCTGGAAACACCATATATTTT. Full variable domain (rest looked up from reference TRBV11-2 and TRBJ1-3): EAGVAQSPRYKIIEKRQSVAFWCNPISGHATLYWYQQILGQGPKLLIQFQNNGVVDDSQLPKDRFSAERLKGVDSTLKIQPAKLEDSAVYLCASSLYSGYSGNTIYFGEGSWLTVV.

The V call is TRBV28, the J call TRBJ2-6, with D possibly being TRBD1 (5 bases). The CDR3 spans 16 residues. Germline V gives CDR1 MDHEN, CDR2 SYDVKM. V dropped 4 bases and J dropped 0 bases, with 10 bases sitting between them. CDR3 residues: CASSSRQLSGANVLTF. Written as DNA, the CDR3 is TGTGCCAGCAGTTCCCGACAGCTCTCTGGGGCCAACGTCCTGACTTTC.

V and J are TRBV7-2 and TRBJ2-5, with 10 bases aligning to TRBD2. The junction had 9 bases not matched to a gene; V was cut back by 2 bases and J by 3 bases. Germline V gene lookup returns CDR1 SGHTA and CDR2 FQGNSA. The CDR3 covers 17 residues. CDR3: CASSLIAGGPGEETQYF. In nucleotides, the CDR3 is TGTGCCAGCAGCTTAATAGCGGGGGGCCCTGGGGAAGAGACCCAGTACTTC.

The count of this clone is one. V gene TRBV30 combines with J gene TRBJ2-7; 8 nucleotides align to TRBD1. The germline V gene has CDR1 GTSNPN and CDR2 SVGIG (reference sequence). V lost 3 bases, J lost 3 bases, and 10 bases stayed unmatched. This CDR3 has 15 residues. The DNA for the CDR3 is TGTGCCTGGAGACCCCCCGGGACAGGACGCTACGAGCAGTACTTC. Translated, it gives CAWRPPGTGRYEQYF. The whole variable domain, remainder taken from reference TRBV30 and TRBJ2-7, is SQTIHQWPATLVQPVGSPLSLECTVEGTSNPNLYWYRQAAGRGLQLLFYSVGIGQISSEVPQNLSASRPQDRQFILSSKKLLLSDSGFYLCAWRPPGTGRYEQYFGPGTRLTVT.

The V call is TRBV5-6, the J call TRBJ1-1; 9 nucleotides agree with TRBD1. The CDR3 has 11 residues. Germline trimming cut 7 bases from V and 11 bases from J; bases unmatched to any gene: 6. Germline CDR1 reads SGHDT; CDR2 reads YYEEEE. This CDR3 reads CASSRGQGAFF. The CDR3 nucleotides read TGTGCCAGCTCGCGAGGACAGGGGGCTTTCTTT.

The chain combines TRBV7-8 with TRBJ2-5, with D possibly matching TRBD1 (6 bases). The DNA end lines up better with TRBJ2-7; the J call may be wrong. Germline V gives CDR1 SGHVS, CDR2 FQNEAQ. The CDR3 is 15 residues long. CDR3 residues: CASSLVSGNRDEQYF. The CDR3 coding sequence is TGTGCCAGCAGCTTAGTTTCTGGGAACAGGGACGAGCAGTACTTC.

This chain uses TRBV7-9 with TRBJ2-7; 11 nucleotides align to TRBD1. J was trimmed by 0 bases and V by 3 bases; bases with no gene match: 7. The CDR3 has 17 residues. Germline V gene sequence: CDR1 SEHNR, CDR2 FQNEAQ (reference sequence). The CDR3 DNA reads TGTGCCAGCAGCTTCCGGACTGGACAGGGGGCCTCCTACGAGCAGTACTTC. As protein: CASSFRTGQGASYEQYF.

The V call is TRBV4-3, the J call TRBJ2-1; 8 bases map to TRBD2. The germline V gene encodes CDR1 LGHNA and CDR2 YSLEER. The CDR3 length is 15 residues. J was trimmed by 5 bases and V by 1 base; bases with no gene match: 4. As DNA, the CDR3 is TGCGCCAGCAGCCAAGCGGGGGGGCGGAACAATGAGCAGTTCTTC. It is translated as CASSQAGGRNNEQFF.

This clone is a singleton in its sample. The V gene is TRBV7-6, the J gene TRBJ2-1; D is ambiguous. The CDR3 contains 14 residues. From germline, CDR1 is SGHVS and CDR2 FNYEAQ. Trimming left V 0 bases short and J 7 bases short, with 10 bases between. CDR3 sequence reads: CASSLAGRTNEQFF. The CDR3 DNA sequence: TGTGCCAGCAGCTTAGCGGGCAGAACTAATGAGCAGTTCTTC.

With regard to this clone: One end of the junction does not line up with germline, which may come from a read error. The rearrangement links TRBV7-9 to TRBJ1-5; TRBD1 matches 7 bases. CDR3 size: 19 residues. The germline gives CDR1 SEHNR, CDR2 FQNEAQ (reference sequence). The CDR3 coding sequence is TGTTCCAGCAGCCCAACTCGCTCCGGAGGACAGGCGAGCAATCAGCCCCAGCATTTT. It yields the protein CSSSPTRSGGQASNQPQHF.

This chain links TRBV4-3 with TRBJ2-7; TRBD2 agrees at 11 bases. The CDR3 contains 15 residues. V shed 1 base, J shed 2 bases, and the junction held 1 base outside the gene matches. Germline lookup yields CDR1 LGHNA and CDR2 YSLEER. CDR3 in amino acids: CASSQVLAGAYEQYF. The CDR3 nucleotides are TGCGCCAGCAGCCAAGTACTAGCGGGGGCCTACGAGCAGTACTTC.

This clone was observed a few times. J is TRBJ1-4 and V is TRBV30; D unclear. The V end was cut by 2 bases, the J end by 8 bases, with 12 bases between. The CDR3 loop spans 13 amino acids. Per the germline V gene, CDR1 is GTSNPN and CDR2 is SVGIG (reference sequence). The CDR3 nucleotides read TGTGCCTGGAGTACTAGGGAGGACGAAAAACTGTTTTTT. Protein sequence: CAWSTREDEKLFF. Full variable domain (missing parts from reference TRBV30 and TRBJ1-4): SQTIHQWPATLVQPVGSPLSLECTVEGTSNPNLYWYRQAAGRGLQLLFYSVGIGQISSEVPQNLSASRPQDRQFILSSKKLLLSDSGFYLCAWSTREDEKLFFGSGTQLSVL.

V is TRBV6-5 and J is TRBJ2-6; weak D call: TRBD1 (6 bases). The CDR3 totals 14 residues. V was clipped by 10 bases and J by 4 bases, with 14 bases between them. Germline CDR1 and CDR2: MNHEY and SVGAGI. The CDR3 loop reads CATKAGDGANVLTF. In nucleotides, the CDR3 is TGTGCCACCAAGGCAGGGGACGGGGCCAACGTCCTGACTTTC.

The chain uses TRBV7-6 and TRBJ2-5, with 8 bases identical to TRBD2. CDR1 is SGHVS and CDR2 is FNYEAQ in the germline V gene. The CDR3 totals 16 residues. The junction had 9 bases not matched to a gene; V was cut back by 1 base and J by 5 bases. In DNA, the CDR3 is TGTGCCAGCAGCTTAGGTTCAAGCGGGGGCGGTGAGACCCAGTACTTC. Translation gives CASSLGSSGGGETQYF.

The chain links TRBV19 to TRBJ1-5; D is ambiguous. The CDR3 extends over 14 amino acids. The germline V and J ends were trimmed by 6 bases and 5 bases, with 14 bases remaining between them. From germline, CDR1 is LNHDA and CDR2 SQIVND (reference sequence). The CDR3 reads CASSPPGPDQPQHF. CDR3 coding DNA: TGTGCCAGTAGCCCGCCGGGTCCTGATCAGCCCCAGCATTTT. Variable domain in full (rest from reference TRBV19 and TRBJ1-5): DGGITQSPKYLFRKEGQNVTLSCEQNLNHDAMYWYRQDPGQGLRLIYYSQIVNDFQKGDIAEGYSVSREKKESFPLTVTSAQKNPTAFYLCASSPPGPDQPQHFGDGTRLSIL.